This T cell receptor (beta chain) was identified during a study of blood T cell repertoires in COVID-19. Study details: Researchers got acute and convalescent COVID-19 samples from the United States, Italy and Spain. The analysed material was cDNA or gDNA that came from T cells, B-cell-depleted T cells, or PBMCs.

CDR1 is ENHRY, CDR2 SYGVKD, per germline. The junction had 2 bases not matched to a gene; V was cut back by 6 bases and J by 1 base. CDR3 length equals 14 residues. Enrolled during active infection, Seattle patients were then followed longitudinally. The authors' processing: Scientists estimated how many nucleated cells there were by amplifying reference gene primers. The assay was immunoSEQ multiplex PCR, and TCRdb's table has in-frame clones only and misses some. The D gene and trimming were derived from the DNA, and the V and J assignments and clone size from that table. The profile shows roughly 140,000 clones, 75% to 90% of them singletons.

The chain uses TRBV10-3 and TRBJ2-5; 10 bases match TRBD1. The receptor comes from a woman aged 55-69 years with COVID-19, enrolled during active disease. Sequenced material: peripheral blood. The DNA of the CDR3 is TGTGCCATCAGAAGGACAGGGGGCCAAGAGACCCAGTACTTC. It encodes CAIRRTGGQETQYF.